This TCR beta chain was identified in a study of T cells after yellow fever vaccination. This clonotype was observed many times. MiXCR was run by TCRdb on the 5' RACE reads, yielding one entry per CDR3 protein. The sample lists hundreds of thousands of distinct CDR3 sequences, roughly 3.5% occurring once. This CDR3 is 16 amino acids long. V was cut by 3 bases and J by 0 bases, with 12 bases left in between. The V gene's germline CDR1 is DFQATT and CDR2 SNEGSKA (reference sequence). Specimen: PBMCs, collected on the day of the yellow fever booster vaccination. This sequence was found in a man aged 18 to 29 who received the YFV17D yellow fever vaccine. The chain couples TRBV20-1 to TRBJ1-6, with D possibly matching TRBD1 (5 bases). The DNA of the CDR3 is TGCAGTGCTAGTGGGGGGAGCAGCTCCTATAATTCACCCCTCCACTTT. Its protein product is CSASGGSSSYNSPLHF.